This is a list of T cell receptor beta chains from one sample in a study of T-cell reconstitution after alpha-beta-depleted transplantation in children. TCRdb passed the PCR reads through MiXCR, listing each CDR3 protein once. Of 450,000 to 550,000 distinct CDR3 sequences listed, approximately 10% are singletons. The specimen was PBMCs, mostly from graft donor cells, collected 180 days after TCRalphabeta/CD19-depleted stem cell transplant. Receptors were obtained from a female patient aged 2-10 years who had a stem cell transplant for aplastic anemia, so the T cells may come from the graft donor. Both conserved end residues are part of each CDR3. The order of the fields is CDR3 length, V gene, J gene, D gene, clone size, CDR3 protein, CDR3 DNA. D genes are given only for firm matches. Where a row states a size, it is once, few, many or the class of an expanded clone; other rows omit it.

15	TRBV25-1	TRBJ1-2	TRBD1	many	CASSDPGTGLYGYTF	TGTGCCAGCAGTGACCCTGGGACAGGGCTTTATGGCTACACCTTC
15	TRBV18	TRBJ1-1	.	.	CASSGSGGPNTEAFF	TGTGCCAGCTCAGGTTCCGGGGGGCCGAACACTGAAGCTTTCTTT
15	TRBV5-1	TRBJ1-1	.	few	CASSLVVGGVTEAFF	TGCGCCAGCAGCTTGGTAGTCGGGGGGGTAACTGAAGCTTTCTTT
13	TRBV20-1	TRBJ1-3	.	few	CSVRTAPGNTIYF	TGCAGTGTTAGGACAGCCCCTGGAAACACCATATATTTT
16	TRBV28	TRBJ1-5	.	few	CASSLWVQGANQPQHF	TGTGCCAGCAGTTTATGGGTACAGGGTGCCAATCAGCCCCAGCATTTT
15	TRBV20-1	TRBJ1-2	.	few	CSASRPGASNYGYTF	TGCAGTGCTAGTCGCCCAGGGGCCTCTAACTATGGCTACACCTTC
15	TRBV9	TRBJ2-1	TRBD2	.	CASSVAGGSAREQFF	TGTGCCAGCAGCGTAGCCGGCGGGAGTGCACGGGAGCAGTTCTTC
14	TRBV3-1	TRBJ2-7	TRBD1	.	CASSVRQGAYEQYF	TGTGCCAGCAGTGTTAGACAGGGGGCCTACGAGCAGTACTTC
15	TRBV6-2/TRBV6-3	TRBJ2-5	.	.	CASSYFRQKQETQYF	TGTGCCAGCAGTTACTTTAGGCAAAAGCAAGAGACCCAGTACTTC
16	TRBV5-1	TRBJ2-7	TRBD1	.	CASSLVPTGAAYEQYF	TGCGCCAGCAGCTTAGTCCCGACAGGGGCGGCCTACGAGCAGTACTTC
17	TRBV7-9	TRBJ2-3	TRBD2	.	CASSSLTSGRAGDTQYF	TGTGCCAGCAGCTCCCTGACTAGCGGGAGGGCCGGAGATACGCAGTATTTT
16	TRBV7-8	TRBJ2-1	TRBD2	.	CASSVPGLAGSNEQFF	TGTGCCAGCAGCGTACCGGGACTAGCGGGATCCAATGAGCAGTTCTTC
13	TRBV5-1	TRBJ2-3	.	few	CASSLASEATQYF	TGCGCCAGCAGCTTGGCTTCGGAGGCTACGCAGTATTTT
15	TRBV20-1	TRBJ1-3	.	few	CSAPTRGAGGNTIYF	TGCAGTGCCCCCACCAGGGGAGCTGGTGGAAACACCATATATTTT
15	TRBV25-1	TRBJ2-6	TRBD1	.	CASSGTGSGANVLTF	TGTGCCAGCAGTGGGACAGGGTCTGGGGCCAACGTCCTGACTTTC
13	TRBV7-9	TRBJ1-1	TRBD1	many	CASSLRQGNEAFF	TGTGCCAGCAGCTTAAGACAGGGAAATGAAGCTTTCTTT
14	TRBV10-3	TRBJ1-1	.	few	CAISAGSLSTEAFF	TGTGCCATCAGTGCAGGGTCCTTGAGCACTGAAGCTTTCTTT
15	TRBV6-2/TRBV6-3	TRBJ2-1	TRBD2	few	CASSPWTSAYNEQFF	TGTGCCAGCAGCCCCTGGACTAGCGCCTACAATGAGCAGTTCTTC
17	TRBV7-8	TRBJ2-7	.	.	CASSLALGRKNHYEQYF	TGTGCCAGCAGCTTAGCCCTTGGCAGAAAAAACCACTACGAGCAGTACTTC
18	TRBV9	TRBJ2-6	.	.	CASSAASSGGSGANVLTF	TGTGCCAGCAGCGCGGCATCCTCCGGGGGCTCTGGGGCCAACGTCCTGACTTTC
15	TRBV9	TRBJ2-3	TRBD2	many	CASSGTSGETDTQYF	TGTGCCAGCAGCGGGACTAGCGGAGAAACAGATACGCAGTATTTT
9	TRBV29-1	TRBJ1-2	.	few	CSVGYGYTF	TGCAGCGTGGGGTATGGCTACACCTTC
12	TRBV30	TRBJ2-7	.	few	CAWGGGRYEQYF	TGTGCCTGGGGAGGAGGTAGATACGAGCAGTACTTC
13	TRBV7-2	TRBJ1-1	TRBD1	many	CASSLLGGQGAFF	TGTGCCAGCAGCTTACTAGGTGGACAGGGAGCTTTCTTT
15	TRBV14	TRBJ2-1	.	.	CASSQDMSSYNEQFF	TGTGCCAGCAGCCAAGATATGAGCTCCTACAATGAGCAGTTCTTC
15	TRBV9	TRBJ1-2	.	few	CASSATGRGHYGYTF	TGTGCCAGCAGCGCGACCGGGAGAGGGCACTATGGCTACACCTTC
14	TRBV12-3/TRBV12-4	TRBJ1-5	TRBD1	few	CASSPGGIFQPQHF	TGTGCCAGCAGCCCAGGGGGGATTTTTCAGCCCCAGCATTTT
14	TRBV6-5	TRBJ1-5	.	few	CASGPRASNQPQHF	TGTGCCAGCGGACCTCGGGCTAGCAATCAGCCCCAGCATTTT
13	TRBV18	TRBJ1-2	TRBD1	.	CASSPSRQGAVTF	TGTGCCAGCTCACCTAGTCGACAGGGGGCGGTCACCTTC
16	TRBV4-2	TRBJ2-5	TRBD2	few	CASSPLGSGRGETQYF	TGTGCCAGCAGCCCTCTTGGTAGCGGGAGAGGAGAGACCCAGTACTTC
14	TRBV29-1	TRBJ1-5	.	many	CSVGIAGGNQPQHF	TGCAGCGTTGGTATTGCGGGGGGCAATCAGCCCCAGCATTTT
16	TRBV4-3	TRBJ2-7	.	few	CASSQGAFGGSYEQYF	TGCGCCAGCAGCCAAGGCGCCTTCGGGGGATCCTACGAGCAGTACTTC
15	TRBV19	TRBJ1-2	TRBD1	.	CASTIGQGSLYGYTF	TGTGCCAGTACCATCGGACAGGGGTCCTTATATGGCTACACCTTC
16	TRBV7-9	TRBJ1-2	TRBD1	.	CASSPAYYQGAGGYTF	TGTGCCAGCAGCCCCGCGTATTATCAGGGGGCCGGTGGCTACACCTTC
15	TRBV5-4	TRBJ2-1	.	.	CASSLVDRPYNEQFF	TGTGCCAGCAGCTTGGTTGACAGGCCATACAATGAGCAGTTCTTC
15	TRBV7-6	TRBJ2-1	TRBD2	.	CASSLDGRAVYEQFF	TGTGCCAGCAGCTTAGACGGGAGGGCCGTCTATGAGCAGTTCTTC
14	TRBV5-6	TRBJ1-1	TRBD1	.	CASSSQGLNTEAFF	TGTGCCAGCAGCTCACAGGGGTTGAACACTGAAGCTTTCTTT
15	TRBV2	TRBJ2-3	TRBD2	.	CASSSSGRAKDTQYF	TGTGCCAGCAGTTCCAGCGGGAGGGCCAAAGATACGCAGTATTTT
11	TRBV28	TRBJ2-7	.	few	CATLSSYEQYF	TGTGCCACCCTATCCTCCTACGAGCAGTACTTC
16	TRBV2	TRBJ1-2	.	many	CASTQGLGSLNYGYTF	TGTGCCAGCACTCAGGGACTCGGATCCCTAAACTATGGCTACACCTTC
16	TRBV4-1	TRBJ2-5	.	few	CASSQVLGQGPETQYF	TGCGCCAGCAGCCAAGTTTTGGGTCAGGGGCCAGAGACCCAGTACTTC
17	TRBV27	TRBJ2-4	TRBD2	.	CASSITSGRIAKNIQYF	TGTGCCAGCAGTATCACTAGCGGGAGGATTGCCAAAAACATTCAGTACTTC
17	TRBV4-1	TRBJ2-7	TRBD2	.	CASSQQWMTSGSYEQYF	TGCGCCAGCAGCCAGCAATGGATGACTAGCGGGTCATACGAGCAGTACTTC
12	TRBV11-2	TRBJ2-7	TRBD2	.	CASSLGTSEQYF	TGTGCCAGCAGCCTCGGGACTAGCGAGCAGTACTTC
13	TRBV20-1	TRBJ2-5	.	few	CSATPGTQETQYF	TGCAGTGCCACCCCGGGCACCCAAGAGACCCAGTACTTC
15	TRBV28	TRBJ2-7	TRBD1	.	CASSLGRGLVYEQYF	TGTGCCAGCAGTTTAGGCAGGGGGCTGGTGTACGAGCAGTACTTC
15	TRBV19	TRBJ2-7	.	.	CASSITTGPLYEQYF	TGTGCCAGTAGTATCACGACGGGACCATTATACGAGCAGTACTTC
16	TRBV5-1	TRBJ1-4	.	.	CASSFWGGRMDEKLFF	TGCGCCAGCAGCTTTTGGGGGGGCAGGATGGATGAAAAACTGTTTTTT
16	TRBV24-1	TRBJ2-1	TRBD1	few	CATSDLGTGLYNEQFF	TGTGCCACCAGTGACCTCGGGACAGGTTTATACAATGAGCAGTTCTTC
14	TRBV28	TRBJ1-1	.	.	CASSTLQGPTEAFF	TGTGCCAGCTCTACCCTACAGGGCCCCACTGAAGCTTTCTTT
13	TRBV19	TRBJ1-1	.	.	CASRIQVNTEAFF	TGTGCCAGTAGGATACAGGTGAACACTGAAGCTTTCTTT
13	TRBV4-3	TRBJ2-5	.	few	CASSQDWGETQYF	TGCGCCAGCAGCCAAGACTGGGGAGAGACCCAGTACTTC